A single sample gave rise to the 24 T cell receptor beta chains below, sequenced in a study of cytomegalovirus exposure and HLA in healthy donors. With 60 Vbeta and 13 Jbeta primers, the PCR was carried out. The method was immunoSEQ multiplex PCR; TCRdb's version includes in-frame clones alone and lacks a portion of them. The data show some 120,000 clones, about four fifths seen once. Specimen: PBMCs. These receptors were taken from a man in his late teens or twenties in good health and CMV-seronegative.

The chain is built from TRBV4-2 and TRBJ2-1, with 7 bases aligning to TRBD2. The germline V gene has CDR1 LGHNA and CDR2 YNFKEQ. V trimming: 0 bases; J trimming: 8 bases; junction bases outside the gene matches: 10. CDR3 size: 16 residues. CDR3 loop: CASSQEGRAKGDEQFF. The CDR3 DNA sequence: TGTGCCAGCAGCCAAGAAGGGAGGGCCAAGGGAGATGAGCAGTTCTTC.

The gene calls are TRBV19 and TRBJ2-1, with TRBD1 matching 10 bases. V lost 6 bases to trimming and J lost 3 bases; unmatched junction nucleotides: 8. Germline loops: CDR1 LNHDA, CDR2 SQIVND (reference sequence). This CDR3 is 16 amino acids long. The CDR3 protein is CASRPGQGGRYNEQFF. The DNA for the CDR3 is TGTGCCAGTAGGCCCGGACAGGGGGGTCGCTACAATGAGCAGTTCTTC. Supplemented by reference TRBV19 and TRBJ2-1, the full variable domain reads DGGITQSPKYLFRKEGQNVTLSCEQNLNHDAMYWYRQDPGQGLRLIYYSQIVNDFQKGDIAEGYSVSREKKESFPLTVTSAQKNPTAFYLCASRPGQGGRYNEQFFGPGTRLTVL.

The chain links TRBV2 to TRBJ2-7; 8 bases line up with TRBD2. Germline lookup yields CDR1 SNHLY and CDR2 FYNNEI. Trimming removed 10 bases from V and 4 bases from J; junction bases left unmatched: 9. The CDR3 runs to 13 residues. CDR3 protein: CAITGASGYEQYF. CDR3 nucleotides: TGTGCCATTACCGGGGCTAGCGGGTACGAGCAGTACTTC.

This clone occurred a few times. The rearrangement links TRBV5-1 to TRBJ2-7; weak D call: TRBD2 (7 bases). The CDR3 length is 14 residues. Germline V lookup: CDR1 SGHRS, CDR2 YFSETQ. V was clipped by 2 bases and J by 5 bases, with 14 bases between them. CDR3 nucleotide sequence: TGCGCCAGCAGCTTAAGAGGGGGGGACCACGAGCAGTACTTC. Translated: CASSLRGGDHEQYF. Complete variable domain (other parts from reference TRBV5-1 and TRBJ2-7): KAGVTQTPRYLIKTRGQQVTLSCSPISGHRSVSWYQQTPGQGLQFLFEYFSETQRNKGNFPGRFSGRQFSNSRSEMNVSTLELGDSALYLCASSLRGGDHEQYFGPGTRLTVT.

The rearrangement joins TRBV6-1 to TRBJ2-5; weak D call: TRBD1 (6 bases). The J call is doubtful: the DNA matches TRBJ2-7 better. This CDR3 spans 15 amino acids. CDR1 and CDR2 (germline): MNHNS, SASEGT. CDR3 nucleotide sequence: TGTGCCAGCAGTGAACTACAGGGTACTCCCTACGAGCAGTACTTC. As protein: CASSELQGTPYEQYF.

CDR3 sequence: CASSLEQLSYNEQFF. In DNA form, the CDR3 reads TGTGCCAGCAGCTTAGAACAGCTCTCCTACAATGAGCAGTTCTTC. The chain links TRBV7-6 to TRBJ2-1; D not resolved. Trimming removed 1 base at V and 0 bases at J, with 7 bases between. Germline CDR1 SGHVS, CDR2 FNYEAQ. The CDR3 is made up of 15 amino acids. Variable domain in full (rest from reference TRBV7-6 and TRBJ2-1): GAGVSQSPRYKVTKRGQDVALRCDPISGHVSLYWYRQALGQGPEFLTYFNYEAQQDKSGLPNDRFSAERPEGSISTLTIQRTEQRDSAMYRCASSLEQLSYNEQFFGPGTRLTVL.

This clone came up once. The chain employs TRBV9 and TRBJ1-6; D uncertain. From germline, CDR1 is SGDLS and CDR2 YYNGEE. Trimming took off 5 bases at V and 14 bases at J, with 23 bases between the two ends. The CDR3 consists of 15 residues. CDR3 DNA sequence: TGTGCCAGCAGTCGCCCCGGAGATAGCGCGATGACCCTCCACTTT. As protein: CASSRPGDSAMTLHF.

The chain recombines TRBV5-6 with TRBJ1-2; 7 bases line up with TRBD1. Trimming took 0 bases from V and 4 from J; bases not matched to a gene: 6. The CDR3 sequence is 15 residues long. Germline V lookup: CDR1 SGHDT, CDR2 YYEEEE. CDR3 sequence reads: CASSLVEGATYGYTF. CDR3 coding DNA: TGTGCCAGCAGCTTGGTGGAGGGGGCAACCTATGGCTACACCTTC.

The chain has TRBV4-3 and TRBJ1-1; 7 bases are a match to TRBD1. Germline CDR1 reads LGHNA; CDR2 reads YSLEER. Trimming removed 3 bases from V and 2 bases from J; junction bases left unmatched: 3. The CDR3 spans 14 residues. CDR3 sequence (DNA): TGCGCCAGCAGCCAGGGACAGATTAACACTGAAGCTTTCTTT. Protein product: CASSQGQINTEAFF.

Regarding this clone: The junction differs from germline at one of its ends, possibly a read error. This chain uses TRBV11-2 with TRBJ2-7; 8 nucleotides match TRBD1. The CDR3 contains 16 residues. The germline gives CDR1 SGHAT, CDR2 FQNNGV. In nucleotides, the CDR3 is TGTGCCAGCAGCCTAGACAGGGGCCCTTATTACTACGAGCAGTACTTC. It translates to CASSLDRGPYYYEQYF.

V and J are TRBV11-2 and TRBJ1-1; TRBD1 might be the D (5 bases). This CDR3 is built from 13 residues. V lost 3 bases, J lost 6 bases, and 11 bases lay in between. The germline CDR1 and CDR2 sequences are SGHAT and FQNNGV. The chain's CDR3 is CASSFWGAPEAFF. CDR3 DNA sequence: TGTGCCAGCAGCTTCTGGGGCGCCCCTGAAGCTTTCTTT.

V gene TRBV29-1 combines with J gene TRBJ1-1; D uncertain. V dropped 0 bases and J dropped 6 bases, with 5 bases sitting between them. Germline values: CDR1 SQVTM, CDR2 ANQGSEA. This CDR3 contains 11 residues. CDR3 amino acids: CSVEDLAEAFF. The CDR3, as DNA: TGCAGCGTTGAAGATCTCGCTGAAGCTTTCTTT.

The chain joins TRBV27 to TRBJ1-6, with D perhaps matching TRBD1 (6 bases). The CDR3 length is 16 residues. The germline V gene encodes CDR1 MNHEY and CDR2 SMNVEV (reference sequence). V lost 6 bases and J lost 0, with 12 bases in between. CDR3 coding DNA: TGTGCCAGCAGGCTTGACAGGAGCTCCTATAATTCACCCCTCCACTTT. It specifies CASRLDRSSYNSPLHF.

V gene TRBV5-1 combines with J gene TRBJ2-7; TRBD2 matches at 13 bases. The CDR3 has 16 amino acids. Germline trimming cut 4 bases from V and 2 bases from J; bases unmatched to any gene: 6. Germline V gene data show CDR1 as SGHRS and CDR2 as YFSETQ. The CDR3 loop is CASSMGLAGPTYEQYF. DNA for the CDR3: TGCGCCAGCAGCATGGGACTAGCGGGACCAACCTACGAGCAGTACTTC.

The V call is TRBV10-3, the J call TRBJ2-3, with D perhaps matching TRBD1 (6 bases). CDR1 and CDR2 (germline): ENHRY, SYGVKD. Trimming removed 6 bases from V and 3 bases from J, with 16 bases in between. The CDR3 extends over 15 amino acids. For the CDR3, the DNA is TGTGCCATCAGGAGAGACCTAAGGGGGACAGATACGCAGTATTTT. Protein: CAIRRDLRGTDTQYF.

This clone came up once. The chain links TRBV7-3 to TRBJ2-5, with 8 positions matching TRBD2. The CDR3 extends over 14 amino acids. The germline V gene encodes CDR1 SGHTA and CDR2 FQGTGA. J was trimmed by 1 base and V by 6 bases; bases with no gene match: 4. This chain's CDR3 is CASSETSAQETQYF. Written as DNA, the CDR3 is TGTGCCAGCAGTGAGACTAGCGCCCAAGAGACCCAGTACTTC. Full variable domain (rest looked up from reference TRBV7-3 and TRBJ2-5): GAGVSQTPSNKVTEKGKYVELRCDPISGHTALYWYRQSLGQGPEFLIYFQGTGAADDSGLPNDRFFAVRPEGSVSTLKIQRTERGDSAVYLCASSETSAQETQYFGPGTRLLVL.

CDR3 nucleotide sequence: TGTGCCAGCAGTGGACAGGACGAAGGTAATGGCTACACCTTC. It specifies CASSGQDEGNGYTF. The chain carries TRBV2 and TRBJ1-2, with D possibly being TRBD1 (6 bases). Trimming pared 4 bases from V and 6 bases from J, leaving 15 bases between. Germline loops: CDR1 SNHLY, CDR2 FYNNEI. The CDR3 runs 14 residues.

The V gene is TRBV9, the J gene TRBJ1-2, with TRBD1 as a possible D gene (5 bases). Looked up from germline, CDR1 is SGDLS and CDR2 is YYNGEE. Trimming left V 0 bases short and J 4 bases short, with 10 bases between. The CDR3 loop spans 14 amino acids. CDR3 amino acids: CASSVGGLPYGYTF. The CDR3 DNA reads TGTGCCAGCAGCGTAGGGGGACTGCCCTATGGCTACACCTTC.

CDR3 nucleotides: TGTGCCACAGCTGGGGGCCCGCCCTGTTCAGCTTTCTTT. It specifies CATAGGPPCSAFF. The chain joins TRBV6-5 to TRBJ1-1; tentative D call: TRBD1 (6 bases). CDR3 size: 13 residues. Germline V gene data show CDR1 as MNHEY and CDR2 as SVGAGI. The germline V and J ends were trimmed by 10 bases and 10 bases, with 22 bases remaining between them.

The rearrangement uses TRBV9 and TRBJ1-1, with a tentative D call TRBD1 (6 bases). The CDR3 loop spans 15 amino acids. Germline-derived CDR1 and CDR2 are SGDLS and YYNGEE. V dropped 0 bases and J dropped 5 bases, with 14 bases sitting between them. The CDR3 reads CASSVGGLRGTEAFF. The CDR3, as DNA: TGTGCCAGCAGCGTAGGAGGTTTGAGGGGGACTGAAGCTTTCTTT.

The genes are TRBV6-5 and TRBJ2-2; D possibly corresponds to TRBD2 (5 bases). V lost 1 base and J 3 bases, leaving 12 bases between the germline ends. The CDR3 spans 16 residues. Per germline, CDR1 MNHEY and CDR2 SVGAGI. The DNA of the CDR3 is TGTGCCAGCAGTTACTGGTCCGGGGTTGACACCGGGGAGCTGTTTTTT. It yields the protein CASSYWSGVDTGELFF.

The chain recombines TRBV2 with TRBJ1-1; D is unresolved. The germline V gene has CDR1 SNHLY and CDR2 FYNNEI. This CDR3 region has 12 residues. The ends were cut back, 8 bases at V and 4 bases at J, with 11 bases in the middle. This chain's CDR3 is CASLGPGTEAFF. DNA for the CDR3: TGTGCCAGCCTGGGTCCGGGCACTGAAGCTTTCTTT.

The chain is built from TRBV5-1 and TRBJ1-4, with 7 bases lining up with TRBD1. Germline loops: CDR1 SGHRS, CDR2 YFSETQ. This CDR3 has 13 residues. Trimming took 3 bases from V and 5 from J; bases not matched to a gene: 1. The CDR3 region has the DNA TGCGCCAGCAGCTCAGGGGGAAATGAAAAACTGTTTTTT. Amino acids: CASSSGGNEKLFF.

CDR3 protein: CASSLPGLAPFF. CDR3 sequence (DNA): TGTGCCAGCAGCTTGCCGGGACTAGCGCCGTTCTTC. The chain recombines TRBV7-2 with TRBJ2-1; 10 bases match TRBD2. This CDR3 region has 12 residues. The germline CDR1 and CDR2 sequences are SGHTA and FQGNSA. V gave up 3 bases and J gave up 15 bases; unmatched junction bases: 5.